This T cell receptor (beta chain) was observed in a study of liver allograft versus peripheral blood T cells. As for the study in general: Graft-liver T cell receptor repertoires were compared against recipient peripheral blood repertoires. Study-level points and caveats: The authors reported that T cell receptor repertoires inside liver allografts differed from those in peripheral blood.

TCRdb itself ran the reads through MiXCR, one entry per CDR3 protein. The table shows under 3,000 distinct CDR3 sequences, with roughly 17% occurring only once. This clonotype is judged medium-sized. What it binds is not known. This clonotype was sampled from a human patient who had a liver transplant. Some T cells may trace back to the graft donor.

This CDR3 is CASSSDRVEGTDTQYF. The DNA for the CDR3 is TGTGCCAGCAGTTCGGACAGGGTGGAGGGCACAGATACGCAGTATTTT. The gene calls are TRBV28 and TRBJ2-3; TRBD1 matches 8 bases. With V trimmed by 4 bases and J by 1 base, 7 bases remained unmatched. Germline loops: CDR1 MDHEN, CDR2 SYDVKM. CDR3 length equals 16 residues.